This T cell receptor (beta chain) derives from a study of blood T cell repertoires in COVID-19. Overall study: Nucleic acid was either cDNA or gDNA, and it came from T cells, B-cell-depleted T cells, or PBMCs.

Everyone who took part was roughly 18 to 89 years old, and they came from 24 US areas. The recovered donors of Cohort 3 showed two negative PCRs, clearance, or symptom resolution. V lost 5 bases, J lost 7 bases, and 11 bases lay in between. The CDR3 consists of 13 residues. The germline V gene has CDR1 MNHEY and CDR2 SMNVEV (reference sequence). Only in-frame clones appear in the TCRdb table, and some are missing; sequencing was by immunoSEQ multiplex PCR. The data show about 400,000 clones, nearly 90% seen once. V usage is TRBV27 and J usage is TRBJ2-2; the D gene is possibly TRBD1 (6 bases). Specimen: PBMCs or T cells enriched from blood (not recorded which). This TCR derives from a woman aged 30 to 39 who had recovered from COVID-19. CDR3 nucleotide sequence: TGTGCCAGCAGTCCCTACAGGGTCGGGGAGCTGTTTTTT. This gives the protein CASSPYRVGELFF.